This entry describes one T cell receptor beta chain. Its target is unknown. This entry comes from a study of siplizumab effects on memory and regulatory T cells. Measured with immunoSEQ multiplex PCR; TCRdb has only the in-frame clones, and not every one. Of roughly 100,000 clones in the sample, about 94% were seen once. Deletions cut 4 bases from V and 9 bases from J, with 8 bases between. The CDR3 is 11 residues long. Germline loops: CDR1 SGHVS, CDR2 FNYEAQ. Study results and caveats: Siplizumab brought about a significant reduction in alloreactive sequences traceable to unstimulated CD4+ memory cells.

Specimen: CD4+ T cells sorted from blood. The chain joins TRBV7-6 to TRBJ2-3; D gene uncertain. This TCR derives from a human donor in good health. The CDR3 region has the DNA TGTGCCAGCAGCTCAATGGGCACGCAGTATTTT. It encodes CASSSMGTQYF.